A selection of T cell receptor beta chains follows, all from one sample in a study of cytomegalovirus exposure and HLA in healthy donors. The repertoire was sequenced with immunoSEQ multiplex PCR; TCRdb's copy has only in-frame clones and lacks some. The table has 220,000 or so clones, 82% seen once. Sequencing was performed on PBMCs. These receptors were taken from a woman aged 40 to 50 in good health and CMV-seronegative. Both conserved end residues are part of each CDR3. The order of the fields is clone size, D gene, V gene, J gene, CDR3 protein, CDR3 DNA. The D gene is left open where the match is weak. Size is stated for part of the rows, as once, few or many counts, or as a class when the clone is expanded.

size: .; D: .; V: TRBV2; J: TRBJ1-5; CDR3: CASSLAQTASNQPQHF; DNA: TGTGCCAGCAGTCTCGCCCAAACAGCAAGCAATCAGCCCCAGCATTTT
size: .; D: .; V: TRBV5-5; J: TRBJ2-5; CDR3: CASSPPAQETQYF; DNA: TGTGCCAGCAGCCCTCCCGCGCAAGAGACCCAGTACTTC
size: .; D: .; V: TRBV9; J: TRBJ1-1; CDR3: CASFSLLGGQNTEAFF; DNA: TGTGCCAGCTTTTCTCTATTGGGCGGACAGAACACTGAAGCTTTCTTT
size: once; D: .; V: TRBV2; J: TRBJ2-7; CDR3: CASSNIDRLSYEQYF; DNA: TGTGCCAGCAGTAACATCGACAGACTCTCCTACGAGCAGTACTTC
size: .; D: TRBD2; V: TRBV11-2; J: TRBJ2-3; CDR3: CASSSGTSGTDTQYF; DNA: TGTGCCAGCAGCTCAGGGACTAGCGGGACAGATACGCAGTATTTT
size: .; D: TRBD1; V: TRBV28; J: TRBJ1-1; CDR3: CASSSWTGGVTEAFF; DNA: TGTGCCAGCAGTTCTTGGACAGGGGGTGTCACTGAAGCTTTCTTT
size: few; D: TRBD2; V: TRBV11-2; J: TRBJ2-7; CDR3: CASSSGLAGFSYEQYF; DNA: TGTGCCAGCAGCTCGGGACTAGCGGGTTTCTCCTACGAGCAGTACTTC
size: once; D: .; V: TRBV25-1; J: TRBJ1-1; CDR3: CASSERGRNTEAFF; DNA: TGTGCCAGCAGTGAAAGGGGGAGGAACACTGAAGCTTTCTTT
size: .; D: TRBD1; V: TRBV19; J: TRBJ2-1; CDR3: CASSISTGEEFRLAYNEQFF; DNA: TGTGCCAGTAGTATATCGACAGGGGAAGAGTTCAGGCTCGCTTACAATGAGCAGTTCTTC
size: once; D: .; V: TRBV11-2; J: TRBJ2-3; CDR3: CASSFYAGSSTDTQYF; DNA: TGTGCCAGCAGCTTTTACGCGGGTTCTAGCACAGATACGCAGTATTTT
size: .; D: .; V: TRBV5-1; J: TRBJ2-3; CDR3: CASSSIAGTDTQYF; DNA: TGCGCCAGCAGCTCCATAGCGGGCACAGATACGCAGTATTTT
size: once; D: TRBD2; V: TRBV19; J: TRBJ2-3; CDR3: CASSIGLAASTDTQYF; DNA: TGTGCCAGTAGTATAGGACTAGCCGCGAGCACAGATACGCAGTATTTT
size: .; D: .; V: TRBV19; J: TRBJ2-5; CDR3: CASSPWLQETQYF; DNA: TGTGCCAGTAGTCCCTGGCTCCAAGAGACCCAGTACTTC
size: .; D: TRBD2; V: TRBV7-9; J: TRBJ2-3; CDR3: CASSLTSAYTDTQYF; DNA: TGTGCCAGCAGCCTGACTAGCGCCTACACAGATACGCAGTATTTT
size: .; D: .; V: TRBV10-1; J: TRBJ2-7; CDR3: CASSEGGGARYEQYF; DNA: TGCGCCAGCAGCGAAGGGGGAGGGGCCCGCTACGAGCAGTACTTC
size: .; D: TRBD1; V: TRBV19; J: TRBJ2-4; CDR3: CASSGIGDRVLGVIQYF; DNA: TGTGCCAGTAGTGGGATAGGGGACAGGGTGCTTGGGGTCATTCAGTACTTC
size: few; D: .; V: TRBV19; J: TRBJ2-7; CDR3: CASSIEAGALEQYF; DNA: TGTGCCAGTAGTATAGAGGCAGGGGCCCTCGAGCAGTACTTC
size: few; D: .; V: TRBV25-1; J: TRBJ1-2; CDR3: CASSEFGIGGEHGYTF; DNA: TGTGCCAGCAGTGAATTTGGAATCGGGGGGGAACATGGCTACACCTTC
size: .; D: TRBD1; V: TRBV5-1; J: TRBJ2-3; CDR3: CASRAGYRGIFDTQYF; DNA: TGCGCCAGCCGAGCAGGCTACAGGGGGATTTTCGATACGCAGTATTTT
size: .; D: TRBD1; V: TRBV29-1; J: TRBJ1-1; CDR3: CSVERGPFNPDTEAFF; DNA: TGCAGCGTTGAAAGGGGGCCATTCAATCCGGACACTGAAGCTTTCTTT
size: .; D: .; V: TRBV11-2; J: TRBJ1-1; CDR3: CASSEMRNTEAFF; DNA: TGTGCCAGCAGCGAGATGAGGAACACTGAAGCTTTCTTT
size: .; D: .; V: TRBV30; J: TRBJ2-1; CDR3: CAWTRGRGQFF; DNA: TGTGCCTGGACACGCGGGCGGGGGCAGTTCTTC
size: .; D: .; V: TRBV19; J: TRBJ1-5; CDR3: CASSKQGSNQPQHF; DNA: TGTGCCAGTAGTAAGCAGGGAAGCAATCAGCCCCAGCATTTT
size: .; D: TRBD2; V: TRBV6-5; J: TRBJ2-7; CDR3: CASSYSLAGTYEQYF; DNA: TGTGCCAGCAGTTACAGTCTAGCGGGAACCTACGAGCAGTACTTC
size: once; D: .; V: TRBV7-9; J: TRBJ2-6; CDR3: CASSLYRLGRGANVLTF; DNA: TGTGCCAGCAGCTTATACCGGCTGGGGCGTGGGGCCAACGTCCTGACTTTC
size: .; D: .; V: TRBV7-9; J: TRBJ1-1; CDR3: CASSLENMNTEAFF; DNA: TGTGCCAGCAGCTTGGAGAATATGAACACTGAAGCTTTCTTT
size: .; D: .; V: TRBV2; J: TRBJ1-5; CDR3: CASRRDTNQPQHF; DNA: TGTGCCAGCAGACGGGACACGAATCAGCCCCAGCATTTT
size: .; D: TRBD2; V: TRBV11-2; J: TRBJ2-1; CDR3: CASSLVASGRAYNEQFF; DNA: TGTGCCAGCAGCTTAGTGGCTAGCGGGAGGGCCTACAATGAGCAGTTCTTC
size: .; D: .; V: TRBV5-1; J: TRBJ2-7; CDR3: CASSASGTGDSYEQYF; DNA: TGCGCCAGCAGCGCATCCGGGACTGGAGACTCCTACGAGCAGTACTTC